The 32 T cell receptor beta chains given below trace back to one sample, sequenced in a study of cytomegalovirus exposure and HLA in healthy donors. The primer mix had 60 Vbeta and 13 Jbeta primers. Method: immunoSEQ multiplex PCR; TCRdb's copy keeps in-frame clones and lacks some. Among about 60,000 clones listed, about 76% were seen once. The sample consisted of PBMCs. These receptors came from a man in his fifties or sixties in good health and CMV-seronegative.

The J gene is TRBJ2-2, the V gene TRBV11-3; 7 nucleotides align to TRBD1. CDR3 length: 16 amino acids. Losses at the gene ends were 5 bases for V and 3 bases for J; bases not matched to a gene: 9. In germline, CDR1 is SGHNT, CDR2 YENEEA. The CDR3 DNA is TGTGCCAGCAGCGCCAAACTGGGACAGTACACCGGGGAGCTGTTTTTT. This encodes CASSAKLGQYTGELFF.

This chain uses TRBV10-3 with TRBJ2-7; a weak D match, TRBD1 (6 bases). V lost 3 bases to trimming and J lost 1 base, with 10 bases between them. CDR3 length equals 14 residues. Germline V lookup: CDR1 ENHRY, CDR2 SYGVKD. The CDR3 loop is CAISDGTPSYEQYF. CDR3 nucleotides: TGTGCCATCAGTGATGGGACACCGTCCTACGAGCAGTACTTC.

This chain connects TRBV5-5 to TRBJ1-2; D is possibly TRBD1 (6 bases). The CDR3 has 14 amino acids. Germline assignment: CDR1 SGHKS and CDR2 YYEKEE (reference sequence). V lost 4 bases and J 4 bases, leaving 14 bases between the germline ends. The DNA of the CDR3 is TGTGCCAGCAGCCGATTGGACAGAAGCTATGGCTACACCTTC. It is translated as CASSRLDRSYGYTF. The variable domain in full, with the rest retrieved from reference TRBV5-5 and TRBJ1-2, is DAGVTQSPTHLIKTRGQQVTLRCSPISGHKSVSWYQQVLGQGPQFIFQYYEKEERGRGNFPDRFSARQFPNYSSELNVNALLLGDSALYLCASSRLDRSYGYTFGSGTRLTVV.

For the CDR3, the DNA is TGTGCCAGTAGTATGGAGACAGGGAGGTTGGGAGAGACCCAGTACTTC. Its translation is CASSMETGRLGETQYF. The rearrangement joins TRBV19 to TRBJ2-5, with D tentatively TRBD1 (7 bases). The germline V and J ends were trimmed by 3 bases and 4 bases, with 18 bases remaining between them. Germline CDR1 is LNHDA and CDR2 is SQIVND (reference sequence). The CDR3 covers 16 residues.

This clone showed up just a few times. The DNA of the CDR3 is TGTGCCAGCAGCTTAGCCCCGGGGGGGGGCCAAGAGACCCAGTACTTC. This gives the protein CASSLAPGGGQETQYF. The genes are TRBV7-2 and TRBJ2-5; 8 bases match TRBD2. Germline CDR1 is SGHTA and CDR2 is FQGNSA. Trimming at V came to 0 bases and at J to 1 base, leaving 4 bases not matched to a gene. The CDR3 runs 16 residues.

The chain links TRBV5-1 to TRBJ1-5; D is possibly TRBD1 (5 bases). Germline loops: CDR1 SGHRS, CDR2 YFSETQ. The CDR3 is 15 amino acids. V was clipped by 0 bases and J by 2 bases, with 9 bases between them. The CDR3 nucleotides read TGCGCCAGCAGCTTGGATGGCAGGGGCAATCAGCCCCAGCATTTT. The encoded protein is CASSLDGRGNQPQHF.

The CDR3 sequence is CSVGLAGEYGQFF. The CDR3 nucleotides are TGCAGCGTTGGACTAGCGGGGGAGTATGGGCAGTTCTTC. The chain joins TRBV29-1 to TRBJ2-1; 12 bases are shared with TRBD2. This CDR3 is built from 13 residues. Losses at the gene ends were 4 bases for V and 12 bases for J; bases not matched to a gene: 7. The germline CDR1 and CDR2 sequences are SQVTM and ANQGSEA.

A word on this clone: An end of the junction does not agree with germline; a read error may underlie this. The rearrangement uses TRBV7-9 and TRBJ2-7; TRBD1 matches 10 bases. Germline V gene sequence: CDR1 SEHNR, CDR2 FQNEAQ (reference sequence). CDR3 length: 17 amino acids. The CDR3 region is CSSSPSGTGASGDEQYF. The CDR3 nucleotides are TGTTCCAGCAGCCCGTCCGGGACAGGGGCTTCGGGAGACGAGCAGTACTTC.

The chain carries TRBV9 and TRBJ2-5; 9 bases are shared with TRBD1. The CDR3 runs 15 residues. Losses at the gene ends were 3 bases for V and 5 bases for J; bases not matched to a gene: 8. Germline V gene sequence: CDR1 SGDLS, CDR2 YYNGEE. The CDR3 is CASSGLQGALETQYF. CDR3 in DNA: TGTGCCAGCAGCGGACTACAGGGGGCCTTGGAGACCCAGTACTTC. The entire variable domain, with the rest obtained from reference TRBV9 and TRBJ2-5, is as follows: DSGVTQTPKHLITATGQRVTLRCSPRSGDLSVYWYQQSLDQGLQFLIQYYNGEERAKGNILERFSAQQFPDLHSELNLSSLELGDSALYFCASSGLQGALETQYFGPGTRLLVL.

The CDR3 protein is CASSDPTWGVATYEQYF. CDR3 sequence (DNA): TGTGCCAGCAGTGACCCTACTTGGGGGGTGGCTACCTACGAGCAGTACTTC. The J gene is TRBJ2-7, the V gene TRBV2; TRBD2 might be the D (6 bases). In germline, CDR1 is SNHLY, CDR2 FYNNEI. Trimming removed 3 bases from V and 2 bases from J, with 20 bases in between. The CDR3 totals 17 residues.

The chain employs TRBV5-1 and TRBJ2-2; the D gene is possibly TRBD1 (5 bases). This CDR3 is 14 amino acids long. The germline V and J ends were trimmed by 0 bases and 6 bases, with 9 bases remaining between them. The germline CDR1 and CDR2 sequences are SGHRS and YFSETQ. The CDR3 DNA is TGCGCCAGCAGCTTGGCAGGGTCTCCCGGGGAGCTGTTTTTT. Translating gives CASSLAGSPGELFF. Full variable domain (rest looked up from reference TRBV5-1 and TRBJ2-2): KAGVTQTPRYLIKTRGQQVTLSCSPISGHRSVSWYQQTPGQGLQFLFEYFSETQRNKGNFPGRFSGRQFSNSRSEMNVSTLELGDSALYLCASSLAGSPGELFFGEGSRLTVL.

The chain couples TRBV7-2 to TRBJ2-5; 9 bases agree with TRBD2. The trim removed 1 base at V and 6 bases at J, leaving 9 bases unmatched. Germline V gene data show CDR1 as SGHTA and CDR2 as FQGNSA. CDR3 length: 16 residues. CDR3 region: CASSLGRPAGGKTQYF. The CDR3 nucleotides are TGTGCCAGCAGCTTAGGGAGGCCGGCGGGGGGGAAGACCCAGTACTTC.

This chain connects TRBV9 to TRBJ2-3, with TRBD1 matching over 12 bases. V shed 4 bases, J shed 4 bases, and the junction held 7 bases outside the gene matches. The germline V gene has CDR1 SGDLS and CDR2 YYNGEE. This CDR3 has 16 amino acids. CDR3 protein: CASSPRDRGRPDTQYF. CDR3 nucleotides: TGTGCCAGCAGCCCAAGGGACAGGGGGCGCCCAGATACGCAGTATTTT.

The chain carries TRBV9 and TRBJ2-3, with 10 positions matching TRBD2. Trimming removed 3 bases from V and 5 bases from J; junction bases left unmatched: 6. The CDR3 runs 15 residues. The germline CDR1 and CDR2 sequences are SGDLS and YYNGEE. CDR3 amino acids: CASSGPSGGKDTQYF. CDR3 nucleotide sequence: TGTGCCAGCAGCGGACCTAGCGGGGGAAAAGATACGCAGTATTTT.

This clone was seen a single time. J is TRBJ2-7 and V is TRBV30; 9 bases line up with TRBD2. CDR1 and CDR2 from the germline V gene are GTSNPN and SVGIG (reference sequence). There are 13 residues in the CDR3. Unmatched junction bases numbered 4, after V lost 0 bases and J lost 7 bases. The CDR3 sequence: CAWSVSLAGEQYF. Here the CDR3 DNA reads TGTGCCTGGAGTGTCTCGCTAGCGGGAGAGCAGTACTTC.

The chain has TRBV5-6 and TRBJ1-1; 10 bases are shared with TRBD1. Germline CDR1 is SGHDT and CDR2 is YYEEEE. The trim removed 2 bases at V and 5 bases at J, leaving 6 bases unmatched. The CDR3 totals 15 residues. The CDR3 here is CASSLLGQGITEAFF. Here the CDR3 DNA reads TGTGCCAGCAGCTTACTGGGACAGGGGATTACTGAAGCTTTCTTT.

The rearrangement uses TRBV13 and TRBJ1-4; D is undetermined. V lost 1 base, J lost 7 bases, and 13 bases lay in between. Looked up from germline, CDR1 is PRHDT and CDR2 is FYEKMQ (reference sequence). This CDR3 region has 15 residues. The CDR3 reads CASSLALGRGEKLFF. The CDR3 region has the DNA TGTGCCAGCAGCTTAGCGCTCGGGCGGGGTGAAAAACTGTTTTTT.

V gene TRBV10-2 combines with J gene TRBJ1-5, with D possibly being TRBD1 (5 bases). CDR1 and CDR2 from the germline V gene are WSHSY and SAAADI. V dropped 6 bases and J dropped 1 base, with 10 bases sitting between them. The CDR3 sequence is 14 residues long. The CDR3 loop reads CASRDQGSNQPQHF. As DNA, the CDR3 is TGCGCCAGCAGAGATCAGGGAAGCAATCAGCCCCAGCATTTT.

The chain carries TRBV5-6 and TRBJ2-5, with TRBD2 as a possible D gene (5 bases). Germline CDR1 and CDR2: SGHDT and YYEEEE. The CDR3 has 16 residues. V lost 0 bases and J lost 1, with 13 bases in between. As DNA, the CDR3 is TGTGCCAGCAGCTTGGTTAGCAGCGGAGTCCAAGAGACCCAGTACTTC. The encoded protein is CASSLVSSGVQETQYF.

This clone was detected only a few times. The rearrangement uses TRBV25-1 and TRBJ2-5, with 7 bases fitting TRBD2. CDR3 length: 13 amino acids. Germline V gene data show CDR1 as MGHDK and CDR2 as SYGVNS. The trim removed 6 bases at V and 4 bases at J, leaving 5 bases unmatched. The CDR3 region has the DNA TGTGCCAGCAGGTCGTCGGGGGGAGAGACCCAGTACTTC. The encoded protein is CASRSSGGETQYF. Full variable domain (outside the CDR3, taken from reference TRBV25-1 and TRBJ2-5): EADIYQTPRYLVIGTGKKITLECSQTMGHDKMYWYQQDPGMELHLIHYSYGVNSTEKGDLSSESTVSRIRTEHFPLTLESARPSHTSQYLCASRSSGGETQYFGPGTRLLVL.

This chain's CDR3 is CASRSGGGADTQYF. The CDR3, as DNA: TGTGCCAGTAGGAGCGGGGGGGGAGCAGATACGCAGTATTTT. The chain recombines TRBV19 with TRBJ2-3, with 10 positions matching TRBD2. The CDR3 has 14 amino acids. The junction had 4 bases not matched to a gene; V was cut back by 6 bases and J by 4 bases. Looked up from germline, CDR1 is LNHDA and CDR2 is SQIVND (reference sequence).

This clone was seen more than once but under ten times. The V call is TRBV5-1, the J call TRBJ2-5, with TRBD2 as a possible D gene (6 bases). Germline V gives CDR1 SGHRS, CDR2 YFSETQ. Trimming removed 2 bases from V and 1 base from J, with 12 bases in between. This CDR3 region has 15 residues. The CDR3 coding sequence is TGCGCCAGCAGCTTTTTCCAAGCGGGCCAAGAGACCCAGTACTTC. Amino acids: CASSFFQAGQETQYF.

This chain uses TRBV5-1 with TRBJ2-7; possibly TRBD2 for D (7 bases). Trimming removed 5 bases at V and 5 bases at J, with 14 bases between. CDR1 SGHRS and CDR2 YFSETQ come from the germline V gene. The CDR3 extends over 13 amino acids. The CDR3 nucleotides read TGCGCCAGCAGTGAGGGGGGGTGGGACGAGCAGTACTTC. This translates into CASSEGGWDEQYF.

The J gene is TRBJ2-1, the V gene TRBV6-4; 9 bases match TRBD2. Germline trimming cut 4 bases from V and 6 bases from J; bases unmatched to any gene: 4. CDR1 and CDR2 from the germline V gene are MRHNA and SNTAGT. This CDR3 contains 14 residues. The CDR3 DNA reads as TGTGCCAGCAGTGTTGGTAGCGGGGGCAATGAGCAGTTCTTC. Its translation: CASSVGSGGNEQFF.

This chain connects TRBV5-1 to TRBJ2-5; TRBD2 is a possible D gene (6 bases). V was shortened by 1 base and J by 4 bases, with 11 bases between the two germline ends. Germline lookup yields CDR1 SGHRS and CDR2 YFSETQ. The CDR3 contains 14 residues. The CDR3, as DNA: TGCGCCAGCAGCTTGTCTCTGGGAGGAGAGACCCAGTACTTC. Protein sequence: CASSLSLGGETQYF.

This clone was found a few times. The chain joins TRBV30 to TRBJ2-7; D ambiguous. From germline, CDR1 is GTSNPN and CDR2 SVGIG (reference sequence). The CDR3 spans 12 residues. Here the CDR3 DNA reads TGTTTCAAGCAGAAGGCGGCATACGAGCAGTACTTC. Its protein is CFKQKAAYEQYF.

The chain recombines TRBV10-1 with TRBJ2-3; perhaps TRBD2 as D (6 bases). V was clipped by 2 bases and J by 1 base, with 19 bases between them. Germline CDR1 WNHNN, CDR2 SYGVQD (reference sequence). The CDR3 contains 18 residues. The CDR3 loop reads CASSEEVRRGMGTDTQYF. CDR3 in DNA: TGCGCCAGCAGTGAGGAGGTTCGCCGGGGGATGGGCACAGATACGCAGTATTTT.

The chain joins TRBV2 to TRBJ2-2; no clear D gene. CDR1 SNHLY and CDR2 FYNNEI come from the germline V gene. V shed 7 bases and J shed 0 bases, with 9 bases lying between them. This CDR3 is 14 amino acids long. The CDR3 loop reads CASKPFPNTGELFF. The CDR3 DNA follows: TGTGCCAGCAAGCCGTTCCCGAACACCGGGGAGCTGTTTTTT.

The V call is TRBV19, the J call TRBJ1-4, with D possibly matching TRBD1 (5 bases). The germline V gene encodes CDR1 LNHDA and CDR2 SQIVND (reference sequence). Deletions cut 4 bases from V and 7 bases from J, with 7 bases between. The CDR3 loop spans 12 amino acids. The CDR3 DNA reads TGTGCCAGTAGTAGGAGGGGTGAAAAACTGTTTTTT. Translation gives CASSRRGEKLFF.

This clone was detected ten times or more. V gene TRBV6-1 combines with J gene TRBJ1-6; D is unresolved. Trimming took off 6 bases at V and 10 bases at J, with 16 bases between the two ends. Germline CDR1 is MNHNS and CDR2 is SASEGT. The length of the CDR3 is 14 residues. In nucleotides, the CDR3 is TGTGCCAGCAGGATTAACGGGGAAGGGTCACCCCTCCACTTT. This gives the protein CASRINGEGSPLHF.

The genes are TRBV6-1 and TRBJ2-5; a weak D match, TRBD1 (6 bases). The germline V and J ends were trimmed by 7 bases and 5 bases, with 17 bases remaining between them. The CDR3 has 14 amino acids. Germline V lookup: CDR1 MNHNS, CDR2 SASEGT. This chain's CDR3 is CASNPGAYLETQYF. DNA for the CDR3: TGTGCCAGCAATCCAGGGGCTTACTTGGAGACCCAGTACTTC.

This clone was recorded only once. The genes are TRBV27 and TRBJ2-2; D uncertain. CDR1 and CDR2 (germline): MNHEY, SMNVEV (reference sequence). V was trimmed by 2 bases and J by 9 bases, leaving 10 bases between them. CDR3 length: 13 residues. CDR3 nucleotide sequence: TGTGCCAGCAGTTTAGGTGCGCCTCGGGAGCTGTTTTTT. It yields the protein CASSLGAPRELFF.